These 31 T cell receptor beta chains share one sample of origin, sequenced in a study of blood T cell repertoires in COVID-19. The repertoire was sequenced with immunoSEQ multiplex PCR; TCRdb's copy has only in-frame clones and lacks some. The profile shows 370,000 or so clones, approximately 87% of them singletons. Sequenced input: PBMCs or T cells enriched from blood (not recorded which). These receptors all stem from a man aged 25-40 years who had recovered from COVID-19.

The CDR3 protein is CASSPGEVISTDTQYF. The CDR3 nucleotides are TGTGCCAGCAGCCCTGGTGAGGTTATTAGCACAGATACGCAGTATTTT. This chain joins TRBV5-4 and TRBJ2-3; D remains unclear. Deletions cut 4 bases from V and 0 bases from J, with 15 bases between. Germline V lookup: CDR1 SGHNT, CDR2 YYREEE (reference sequence). The CDR3 is 16 amino acids.

The V call is TRBV6-5, the J call TRBJ2-2; no clear D gene. The CDR3 has 13 residues. Per germline, CDR1 MNHEY and CDR2 SVGAGI. Trimming took off 2 bases at V and 2 bases at J, with 3 bases between the two ends. CDR3 sequence reads: CASSYPNTGELFF. CDR3 in DNA: TGTGCCAGCAGTTACCCTAACACCGGGGAGCTGTTTTTT.

V gene TRBV25-1 combines with J gene TRBJ1-4, with unresolved D. Trimming shortened V by 7 bases and J by 8 bases, and 11 bases separated the two germline ends. The CDR3 spans 12 residues. Germline CDR1 and CDR2: MGHDK and SYGVNS. CDR3 coding DNA: TGTGCCAGCATATCGACGGGAGAAAAACTGTTTTTT. This sequence encodes CASISTGEKLFF. The full variable domain, its missing parts supplied by reference TRBV25-1 and TRBJ1-4, is EADIYQTPRYLVIGTGKKITLECSQTMGHDKMYWYQQDPGMELHLIHYSYGVNSTEKGDLSSESTVSRIRTEHFPLTLESARPSHTSQYLCASISTGEKLFFGSGTQLSVL.

V and J are TRBV19 and TRBJ1-6; D is ambiguous. Germline-derived CDR1 and CDR2 are LNHDA and SQIVND (reference sequence). V was shortened by 3 bases and J by 7 bases, with 4 bases between the two germline ends. The CDR3 contains 12 residues. CDR3: CASSIPNSPLHF. The CDR3, as DNA: TGTGCCAGTAGTATCCCGAATTCACCCCTCCACTTT.

This chain links TRBV21-1 with TRBJ2-7; the DNA was not used to check the table's D call, TRBD1. TRBV21-1 is an annotated pseudogene. The CDR3 runs to 17 residues. The CDR3 DNA reads as TGTGCCAGCAGCAAAGCACTCCCGGGACAGGGGGTGTACGAGCAGTACTTC. Translating it yields CASSKALPGQGVYEQYF.

The rearrangement uses TRBV20-1 and TRBJ1-1, with no clear D. Germline V lookup: CDR1 DFQATT, CDR2 SNEGSKA (reference sequence). CDR3 length equals 11 residues. Trimming pared 1 base from V and 7 bases from J, leaving 7 bases between. CDR3 nucleotide sequence: TGCAGTGCTAGAGTCCACAGTGAAGCTTTCTTT. This gives the protein CSARVHSEAFF.

In this sample, this clone turned up once. V is TRBV11-2 and J is TRBJ1-3; the match to TRBD1 covers 8 bases. V trimming: 1 base; J trimming: 4 bases; junction bases outside the gene matches: 0. This CDR3 is built from 14 residues. Germline V gene data show CDR1 as SGHAT and CDR2 as FQNNGV. The CDR3 protein is CASSLGTGGNTIYF. Written as DNA, the CDR3 is TGTGCCAGCAGCTTAGGGACAGGGGGAAACACCATATATTTT.

The chain couples TRBV2 to TRBJ2-5; D is undetermined. V was trimmed by 3 bases and J by 2 bases, leaving 7 bases between them. The CDR3 has 13 residues. Germline lookup yields CDR1 SNHLY and CDR2 FYNNEI. The CDR3: CASSERGQETQYF. CDR3 coding DNA: TGTGCCAGCAGTGAGAGAGGACAAGAGACCCAGTACTTC.

V gene TRBV5-1 combines with J gene TRBJ1-6; D ambiguous. The CDR3 contains 14 residues. The V gene lost 4 bases and the J gene lost 10 bases, with 15 bases spanning the gap. Germline assignment: CDR1 SGHRS and CDR2 YFSETQ. The CDR3 region has the DNA TGCGCCAGCAGCACGGCCTATTCCGGGTCACCCCTCCACTTT. This codes for CASSTAYSGSPLHF.

In this sample, this clone turned up a few times. This chain links TRBV29-1 with TRBJ2-2; D not resolved. The V gene lost 3 bases and the J gene lost 0 bases, with 2 bases spanning the gap. Germline CDR1 is SQVTM and CDR2 is ANQGSEA. The CDR3 covers 12 residues. The CDR3 bases are TGCAGCGTTGACGCGAACACCGGGGAGCTGTTTTTT. The encoded protein is CSVDANTGELFF.

This chain joins TRBV7-9 and TRBJ1-2; tentative D call: TRBD1 (6 bases). Germline lookup yields CDR1 SEHNR and CDR2 FQNEAQ (reference sequence). V lost 2 bases to trimming and J lost 4 bases, with 17 bases between them. The CDR3 length is 16 residues. The CDR3 nucleotides read TGTGCCAGCAGCTTACCCCGGGGGGGCGGTAGCTATGGCTACACCTTC. It yields the protein CASSLPRGGGSYGYTF.

The V gene is TRBV7-8, the J gene TRBJ2-7, with TRBD1 matching over 7 bases. The CDR3 is 13 amino acids. J was trimmed by 3 bases and V by 5 bases; bases with no gene match: 4. Germline assignment: CDR1 SGHVS and CDR2 FQNEAQ. The chain's CDR3 is CASSRDRFYEQYF. CDR3 DNA sequence: TGTGCCAGCAGCCGGGACAGATTCTACGAGCAGTACTTC.

V usage is TRBV13 and J usage is TRBJ1-2; 7 bases are shared with TRBD1. Germline assignment: CDR1 PRHDT and CDR2 FYEKMQ (reference sequence). CDR3 length equals 15 residues. V was clipped by 5 bases and J by 0 bases; unmatched bases: 6. CDR3 sequence reads: CASSVGQASNYGYTF. As DNA, the CDR3 is TGTGCCAGCAGCGTTGGACAGGCCTCTAACTATGGCTACACCTTC.

This clone turned up a few times. In nucleotides, the CDR3 is TGTGCCAGCAGCCAGGGACAGAACTATGGCTACACCTTC. This gives the protein CASSQGQNYGYTF. J is TRBJ1-2 and V is TRBV7-2; 7 bases map to TRBD1. Per germline, CDR1 SGHTA and CDR2 FQGNSA. The CDR3 loop spans 13 amino acids. With 5 bases clipped from V and 2 bases from J, the junction kept 2 bases outside the gene matches.

The chain carries TRBV12-5 and TRBJ2-7; the D gene is possibly TRBD2 (5 bases). V was trimmed by 6 bases and J by 5 bases, leaving 14 bases between them. CDR3 length: 13 amino acids. Germline CDR1 LGHNT, CDR2 FRNRAP. Here the CDR3 reads CASGLRTHNEQYF. DNA of the CDR3: TGTGCTAGTGGCCTAAGGACTCACAACGAGCAGTACTTC.

This clone has a single count. The chain is built from TRBV2 and TRBJ2-7, with a tentative D call TRBD1 (6 bases). This CDR3 has 13 amino acids. Germline CDR1 SNHLY, CDR2 FYNNEI. V was cut by 7 bases and J by 8 bases, with 18 bases left in between. CDR3 nucleotide sequence: TGTGCCAGCATGGACCTGGGACATGGCAAGCAGTACTTC. Translation gives CASMDLGHGKQYF.

The rearrangement uses TRBV25-1 and TRBJ2-3; 8 positions agree with TRBD2. Germline CDR1 MGHDK, CDR2 SYGVNS. Trimming cost V 8 bases and J 9 bases; bases outside gene matches: 19. The length of the CDR3 is 16 residues. CDR3 sequence: CASVDTRLALTSTQYF. The CDR3 DNA reads TGTGCCAGCGTTGATACCCGACTAGCGCTCACAAGCACGCAGTATTTT.

The chain uses TRBV7-9 and TRBJ1-2, with D possibly matching TRBD1 (5 bases). The CDR3 is 13 residues long. The V gene's germline CDR1 is SEHNR and CDR2 FQNEAQ (reference sequence). V lost 7 bases, J lost 2 bases, and 11 bases lay in between. CDR3 nucleotide sequence: TGTGCCAGCAAGCCAGGGCCAAACTATGGCTACACCTTC. This gives the protein CASKPGPNYGYTF.

V gene TRBV6-2 or TRBV6-3 combines with J gene TRBJ2-7; D is possibly TRBD1 (6 bases). Germline V lookup: CDR1 MNHEY, CDR2 SVGEGT. V was shortened by 0 bases and J by 2 bases, with 17 bases between the two germline ends. CDR3 length: 17 residues. DNA for the CDR3: TGTGCCAGCAGTTACTCTTACCGGAAAGGGGGTACCTACGAGCAGTACTTC. Encoded protein: CASSYSYRKGGTYEQYF.

This sequence joins TRBV18 and TRBJ2-5; D is unresolved. CDR3 size: 12 residues. Trimming pared 3 bases from V and 2 bases from J, leaving 4 bases between. Germline loops: CDR1 KGHSH, CDR2 LQKENI. The CDR3 sequence is CASSPQQETQYF. CDR3 bases: TGTGCCAGCTCACCCCAACAAGAGACCCAGTACTTC.

J is TRBJ1-1 and V is TRBV6-1, with TRBD1 identical over 9 bases. The CDR3 is 17 residues long. J lost 2 bases, V lost 0 bases, and 7 bases had no gene match. Germline V gene data show CDR1 as MNHNS and CDR2 as SASEGT. In DNA, the CDR3 is TGTGCCAGCAGTGAAGCGAGGGGGGGACAGGGAAACACTGAAGCTTTCTTT. Amino acids: CASSEARGGQGNTEAFF.

J is TRBJ1-2 and V is TRBV10-3; 7 bases line up with TRBD1. V was pared by 6 bases and J by 4 bases, with 8 bases of the junction left unmatched. The CDR3 consists of 14 residues. The germline gives CDR1 ENHRY, CDR2 SYGVKD. For the CDR3, the DNA is TGTGCCATCAGAGGCCAGGGGGACGGCTATGGCTACACCTTC. It is translated as CAIRGQGDGYGYTF.

The chain joins TRBV18 to TRBJ1-4; D might be TRBD1 (6 bases). The CDR3 extends over 16 amino acids. Germline CDR1 is KGHSH and CDR2 is LQKENI. V was cut by 3 bases and J by 0 bases, with 11 bases left in between. This chain's CDR3 is CASSPFGGATNEKLFF. CDR3 DNA: TGTGCCAGCTCACCTTTTGGGGGCGCAACTAATGAAAAACTGTTTTTT.

V usage is TRBV15 and J usage is TRBJ2-4; D is possibly TRBD2 (6 bases). Germline V gene lookup returns CDR1 LNHNV and CDR2 YYDKDF (reference sequence). The CDR3 totals 17 residues. Trimming took 0 bases from V and 0 from J, leaving 12 bases between them. The DNA of the CDR3 is TGTGCCACCAGCAGAGATTTAGCGGACCTAGCCAAAAACATTCAGTACTTC. Translation gives CATSRDLADLAKNIQYF.

This chain links TRBV6-5 with TRBJ1-3; 9 bases fit TRBD1. The V and J ends lost 6 bases and 4 bases, in that order; junction bases with no gene match: 1. The CDR3 contains 13 residues. CDR1 is MNHEY and CDR2 is SVGAGI in the germline V gene. The CDR3 sequence is CASRQGAGNTIYF. CDR3 bases: TGTGCCAGCAGACAGGGGGCCGGAAACACCATATATTTT.

The chain employs TRBV3-1 (or the pseudogene TRBV3-2) and TRBJ1-6; TRBD1 might be the D (5 bases). Trimming removed 0 bases from V and 4 bases from J, with 10 bases in between. Germline CDR1 LGHDT, CDR2 YNNKEL (reference sequence). CDR3 length equals 16 residues. The CDR3 DNA follows: TGTGCCAGCAGCCAAGAACAGAGACAGTATAATTCACCCCTCCACTTT. This codes for CASSQEQRQYNSPLHF.

This rearrangement joins TRBV7-9 to TRBJ2-5; TRBD2 might be the D (7 bases). Germline V gene data show CDR1 as SEHNR and CDR2 as FQNEAQ (reference sequence). The CDR3 loop spans 15 amino acids. V was trimmed by 7 bases and J by 2 bases, leaving 17 bases between them. This chain's CDR3 is CASTPRGGDQETQYF. DNA of the CDR3: TGTGCCAGCACCCCTAGGGGGGGGGATCAAGAGACCCAGTACTTC.

The V and J genes are TRBV19 and TRBJ1-2; TRBD1 matches 11 bases. Unmatched junction bases numbered 2, after V lost 6 bases and J lost 5 bases. CDR3 length: 13 residues. Germline V gene data show CDR1 as LNHDA and CDR2 as SQIVND (reference sequence). In nucleotides, the CDR3 is TGTGCCAGTAGGGGACAGGGGGAGTATGGCTACACCTTC. It specifies CASRGQGEYGYTF.

The chain employs TRBV4-2 and TRBJ1-6; D uncertain. Germline V gives CDR1 LGHNA, CDR2 YNFKEQ. The CDR3 runs 17 residues. Trimming left V 4 bases short and J 5 bases short, with 18 bases between. CDR3 DNA sequence: TGTGCCAGCAGCCCGGAGGGAGGCCCTGATAATAATTCACCCCTCCACTTT. This gives the protein CASSPEGGPDNNSPLHF.

Only one count was recorded for this clone. The rearrangement links TRBV5-1 to TRBJ2-5; D uncertain. Trimming cost V 2 bases and J 2 bases, with 16 bases left between them. Per the germline V gene, CDR1 is SGHRS and CDR2 is YFSETQ. CDR3 length equals 16 residues. CDR3 residues: CASSFASGAAQETQYF. As DNA, the CDR3 is TGCGCCAGCAGCTTCGCCAGTGGTGCCGCACAAGAGACCCAGTACTTC.

This chain joins TRBV9 and TRBJ1-3; D ambiguous. The ends were cut back, 4 bases at V and 5 bases at J, with 16 bases in the middle. CDR3 length: 15 residues. Germline lookup yields CDR1 SGDLS and CDR2 YYNGEE. The CDR3 protein is CASSPTVGDRNTIYF. CDR3 nucleotides: TGTGCCAGCAGCCCAACCGTCGGTGACAGAAACACCATATATTTT.